This TCR beta chain was documented in a study of T cell responses to AZD1222 COVID-19 vaccine. Worth noting for this clone: Its antigen is unidentified.

Data came from immunoSEQ multiplex PCR; TCRdb stores just in-frame clones and leaves some out. The sample holds 150,000 or so clones, roughly nine tenths seen once. Study results and caveats: Spike-wide vaccine-associated CD4 TCRs dominated at 160-218 and 743-854. The breadth and depth of Spike-specific TCRs increased once two AZD1222 doses had been given. Repertoire sampling was restricted to post-peak T cell response timepoints. Clonal diversity was possibly underestimated, and white British individuals and females predominated among donors.

The TCR comes from an adult who had recovered from COVID-19. Sequencing was performed on peripheral blood, taken after recovery from COVID-19.

The CDR3 is CASSPLGTSTDTQYF. CDR3 DNA: TGTGCCAGCAGCCCACTTGGGACCAGCACAGATACGCAGTATTTT. The V and J genes are TRBV7-2 and TRBJ2-3; D is tentatively TRBD1 or TRBD2 (5 bases each). V shed 5 bases and J shed 0 bases, with 12 bases lying between them. This CDR3 contains 15 residues. The germline V gene has CDR1 SGHTA and CDR2 FQGNSA.